These 3 T cell receptor beta chains originate from one sample sequenced in a study of blood T cells in healthy people across ages. A second PCR, run for about 7 to 11 cycles, used a sample-barcoded 5' primer plus a J-beta primer mix. TCRdb ran MiXCR on the 5' RACE reads and lists one entry per CDR3 protein. The sample carries fewer than 2,000,000 distinct CDR3 sequences, almost 35% recorded once. The sample was blood. These receptors originate from a woman in her 30s in good health.

This clonotype turned up a few times. The rearrangement uses TRBV29-1 and TRBJ2-3; possibly TRBD1 or TRBD2 for D (5 bases each). The CDR3 contains 15 residues. V was pared by 4 bases and J by 4 bases, with 18 bases between. The V gene's germline CDR1 is SQVTM and CDR2 ANQGSEA. This CDR3 is CSVVGWAGTPDTQYF. The DNA of the CDR3 is TGCAGCGTTGTTGGGTGGGCAGGGACCCCAGATACGCAGTATTTT.

The V gene is TRBV15, the J gene TRBJ2-2; TRBD1 is a possible D gene (5 bases). Per the germline V gene, CDR1 is LNHNV and CDR2 is YYDKDF (reference sequence). The CDR3 spans 17 residues. With 0 bases removed from V and 1 base from J, the gap between germline ends came to 12 bases. The CDR3 region is CATSRDLERGNTGELFF. As DNA, the CDR3 is TGTGCCACCAGCAGAGATCTGGAAAGGGGGAACACCGGGGAGCTGTTTTTT.

This clonotype has a count of ten or more. The V gene is TRBV6-6, the J gene TRBJ1-1, with D possibly being TRBD1 (6 bases). CDR1 and CDR2 from the germline V gene are MNHNY and SVGAGI (reference sequence). Between the trimmed V and J ends, which lost 7 bases and 7 bases, there was a span of 10 bases. The CDR3 runs to 11 residues. The CDR3 protein is CASNEQGEAFF. CDR3 coding DNA: TGTGCCAGCAACGAACAGGGTGAAGCTTTCTTT.